One sample yielded the 32 T cell receptor beta chains listed below, sequenced in a study of human T cells and chemical hapten exposure. Total RNA was isolated from whole blood that had not been fractionated. Single cDNA molecules in the library carried unique molecular identifiers attached during preparation. TCRdb fed the reads into MiXCR, producing one record per CDR3 protein. The repertoire holds 100,000 to 150,000 distinct CDR3 sequences, with over 6.5% as singletons. The specimen was whole blood. These receptors all stem from a human donor in good health. Some clones in this sample may be carry-over from other donors' samples.

This clonotype was detected ten times or more. V and J are TRBV18 and TRBJ2-2, with D unclear. Germline V CDR1 and CDR2: KGHSH, LQKENI. Trimming removed 3 bases at V and 4 bases at J, with 9 bases between. The CDR3 has 14 amino acids. The DNA for the CDR3 is TGTGCCAGCTCACCGGACGGGTTCACCGGGGAGCTGTTTTTT. It specifies CASSPDGFTGELFF.

This clonotype was seen repeatedly, ten times or more. The chain carries TRBV6-5 and TRBJ1-1; TRBD1 matches 9 bases. Germline assignment: CDR1 MNHEY and CDR2 SVGAGI. Trimming cost V 7 bases and J 4 bases; bases outside gene matches: 7. CDR3 length equals 14 residues. In nucleotides, the CDR3 is TGTGCCAGCAACTCGGGACAGGGAGTCACTGAAGCTTTCTTT. It translates to CASNSGQGVTEAFF.

The sample holds a few counts of this clonotype. The chain recombines TRBV10-3 with TRBJ2-5; D uncertain. This CDR3 is built from 13 residues. The germline V gene has CDR1 ENHRY and CDR2 SYGVKD. V was shortened by 4 bases and J by 3 bases, with 9 bases between the two germline ends. The CDR3 spells CAISGQSEETQYF. CDR3 DNA sequence: TGTGCCATCAGTGGGCAGTCAGAAGAGACCCAGTACTTC.

The gene calls are TRBV27 and TRBJ2-5, with no clear D. The CDR3 extends over 14 amino acids. Trimming removed 5 bases at V and 5 bases at J, with 15 bases between. Germline loops: CDR1 MNHEY, CDR2 SMNVEV (reference sequence). CDR3 nucleotide sequence: TGTGCCAGCAGTAAGCTCGGCGAGAAGGAGACCCAGTACTTC. This translates into CASSKLGEKETQYF.

This clonotype was recorded many times. This sequence joins TRBV20-1 and TRBJ2-5; no clear D. Germline CDR1 reads DFQATT; CDR2 reads SNEGSKA (reference sequence). V dropped 0 bases and J dropped 1 base, with 6 bases sitting between them. This CDR3 region has 13 residues. CDR3 bases: TGCAGTGCTAGAGAAGAGGTCCAAGAGACCCAGTACTTC. Translation: CSAREEVQETQYF.

This clonotype was found many times. The chain carries TRBV9 and TRBJ2-3; D might be TRBD2 (6 bases). Germline CDR1 reads SGDLS; CDR2 reads YYNGEE. The CDR3 is made up of 16 amino acids. V lost 3 bases to trimming and J lost 1 base, with 15 bases between them. CDR3 coding DNA: TGTGCCAGCAGCGCAACTAGCCATGCCCGCACAGATACGCAGTATTTT. As protein: CASSATSHARTDTQYF.

The chain couples TRBV11-1 to TRBJ2-6; D ambiguous. The CDR3 spans 16 residues. Trimming left V 2 bases short and J 0 bases short, with 8 bases between. CDR1 is SGHAT and CDR2 is FQDESV in the germline V gene (reference sequence). The chain's CDR3 is CASSLRPSSGANVLTF. The CDR3 coding sequence is TGTGCCAGCAGCTTAAGACCCTCCTCTGGGGCCAACGTCCTGACTTTC.

This clonotype has a count of ten or more. V usage is TRBV6-6 and J usage is TRBJ1-5; the D gene is possibly TRBD1 (6 bases). The germline V gene has CDR1 MNHNY and CDR2 SVGAGI (reference sequence). Trimming took 4 bases from V and 0 from J, leaving 10 bases between them. The CDR3 covers 15 residues. This CDR3 is CASSSRDTSNQPQHF. In DNA, the CDR3 is TGTGCCAGCAGTTCCCGGGACACTAGCAATCAGCCCCAGCATTTT.

There are many counts of this clonotype. This chain connects TRBV6-5 to TRBJ1-4; 7 bases line up with TRBD1. In germline, CDR1 is MNHEY, CDR2 SVGAGI. There are 15 residues in the CDR3. The ends lost 0 bases at V and 6 bases at J; junction bases unmatched: 4. The CDR3 reads CASSYSRGGYEKLFF. The DNA of the CDR3 is TGTGCCAGCAGTTACTCGAGAGGGGGCTATGAAAAACTGTTTTTT.

The chain carries TRBV4-2 and TRBJ1-4, with D perhaps TRBD1 (5 bases). The CDR3 consists of 16 residues. V dropped 0 bases and J dropped 8 bases, with 16 bases sitting between them. Germline V gene sequence: CDR1 LGHNA, CDR2 YNFKEQ. The CDR3 nucleotides read TGTGCCAGCAGCCAAGATGGGGGACTCGGTATCGAAAAACTGTTTTTT. It yields the protein CASSQDGGLGIEKLFF.

This clonotype has at least ten counts. This sequence joins TRBV20-1 and TRBJ1-2; D not certain. CDR3 size: 13 residues. The V gene lost 3 bases and the J gene lost 3 bases, with 11 bases spanning the gap. The germline V gene has CDR1 DFQATT and CDR2 SNEGSKA (reference sequence). DNA of the CDR3: TGCAGTGCTAGGAATAGAGCCTACTATGGCTACACCTTC. It encodes CSARNRAYYGYTF.

This clonotype was detected a few times. The chain combines TRBV4-3 with TRBJ2-5; 7 positions match TRBD1. Trimming took 4 bases from V and 0 from J; bases not matched to a gene: 2. The germline gives CDR1 LGHNA, CDR2 YSLEER. The CDR3 spans 14 residues. CDR3 loop: CASSPTGYQETQYF. The DNA of the CDR3 is TGCGCCAGCAGCCCGACAGGGTACCAAGAGACCCAGTACTTC.

The V call is TRBV5-6, the J call TRBJ2-2; no firm D call. Germline lookup yields CDR1 SGHDT and CDR2 YYEEEE. V lost 6 bases to trimming and J lost 7 bases, with 10 bases between them. This CDR3 contains 12 residues. CDR3 protein: CASISGVGELFF. Here the CDR3 DNA reads TGTGCCAGCATAAGTGGGGTCGGGGAGCTGTTTTTT.

This clonotype has just a few counts. The gene calls are TRBV18 and TRBJ2-7, with 7 positions matching TRBD2. Germline V CDR1 and CDR2: KGHSH, LQKENI. The CDR3 length is 15 residues. Trimming cost V 3 bases and J 2 bases; bases outside gene matches: 7. In DNA form, the CDR3 reads TGTGCCAGCTCACCGGCGGGGGAGGCCACCTACGAGCAGTACTTC. It yields the protein CASSPAGEATYEQYF.

The V and J genes are TRBV6-5 and TRBJ2-7; either TRBD1 or TRBD2 may fit D (6 bases each). The CDR3 sequence is 17 residues long. CDR1 and CDR2 (germline): MNHEY, SVGAGI. V was trimmed by 4 bases and J by 5 bases, leaving 24 bases between them. CDR3 protein: CASSSNGGRLSSNEQYF. The CDR3 DNA follows: TGTGCCAGCAGTTCCAACGGGGGCCGCCTTTCGTCGAACGAGCAGTACTTC.

There are many counts of this clonotype. The chain recombines TRBV19 with TRBJ2-2; D might be TRBD1 (6 bases). This CDR3 spans 15 amino acids. Germline V lookup: CDR1 LNHDA, CDR2 SQIVND (reference sequence). V was clipped by 6 bases and J by 4 bases, with 15 bases between them. DNA of the CDR3: TGTGCCAGTAGGCCCACAGGGCCCTCCACCGGGGAGCTGTTTTTT. This sequence encodes CASRPTGPSTGELFF. The full variable domain, with the rest looked up from reference TRBV19 and TRBJ2-2, is DGGITQSPKYLFRKEGQNVTLSCEQNLNHDAMYWYRQDPGQGLRLIYYSQIVNDFQKGDIAEGYSVSREKKESFPLTVTSAQKNPTAFYLCASRPTGPSTGELFFGEGSRLTVL.

This clonotype has a count of ten or more. The chain couples TRBV6-2 or TRBV6-3 to TRBJ2-5; 11 bases are shared with TRBD2. Germline assignment: CDR1 MNHEY and CDR2 SVGEGT. Losses at the gene ends were 3 bases for V and 4 bases for J; bases not matched to a gene: 10. This CDR3 spans 17 amino acids. This CDR3 is CASSYRLAGGGRETQYF. The CDR3 DNA follows: TGTGCCAGCAGTTATCGGCTAGCGGGAGGTGGTCGAGAGACCCAGTACTTC.

This clonotype appeared a single time. This chain joins TRBV6-5 and TRBJ2-5, with TRBD1 matching 7 bases. The junction had 6 bases not matched to a gene; V was cut back by 5 bases and J by 0 bases. Germline CDR1 MNHEY, CDR2 SVGAGI. CDR3 length: 15 residues. The CDR3 DNA reads TGTGCCAGCAGTGCAGGGGGAGTTTACCAAGAGACCCAGTACTTC. Its translation: CASSAGGVYQETQYF.

The chain links TRBV20-1 to TRBJ2-5; 9 bases fit TRBD2. Germline CDR1 DFQATT, CDR2 SNEGSKA (reference sequence). The CDR3 runs to 11 residues. CDR3 sequence reads: CTIAGAETQYF. DNA for the CDR3: TGCACCATAGCGGGAGCAGAGACCCAGTACTTC.

In this sample, this clonotype turned up a few times. The chain is built from TRBV6-6 and TRBJ2-1, with 7 bases identical to TRBD2. The CDR3 is 18 amino acids. Germline assignment: CDR1 MNHNY and CDR2 SVGAGI (reference sequence). The V segment lost 1 base and the J segment 1 base; nucleotides outside the gene matches: 10. The CDR3 nucleotides are TGTGCCAGCAGTTACTATAAGACCACTAGCGCTTCCTACAATGAGCAGTTCTTC. Its protein product is CASSYYKTTSASYNEQFF.

This chain uses TRBV7-9 with TRBJ1-6, with 9 bases identical to TRBD1. Germline CDR1 reads SEHNR; CDR2 reads FQNEAQ (reference sequence). The CDR3 loop spans 16 amino acids. V was pared by 2 bases and J by 7 bases, with 6 bases of the junction left unmatched. CDR3 amino acids: CASSLLSGTGNSPLHF. For the CDR3, the DNA is TGTGCCAGCAGCTTATTGTCCGGGACAGGGAATTCACCCCTCCACTTT. Full variable domain (outside the CDR3, taken from reference TRBV7-9 and TRBJ1-6): DTGVSQNPRHKITKRGQNVTFRCDPISEHNRLYWYRQTLGQGPEFLTYFQNEAQLEKSRLLSDRFSAERPKGSFSTLEIQRTEQGDSAMYLCASSLLSGTGNSPLHFGNGTRLTVT.

This clonotype showed up many times. The gene calls are TRBV7-2 and TRBJ2-7, with TRBD1 matching 7 bases. Germline V CDR1 and CDR2: SGHTA, FQGNSA. V lost 6 bases to trimming and J lost 2 bases; unmatched junction nucleotides: 13. The CDR3 covers 16 residues. Here the CDR3 DNA reads TGTGCCAGCAGGATTAGTTTTGGGACAGACCCCTACGAGCAGTACTTC. Protein: CASRISFGTDPYEQYF.

This clonotype has a single count. A much larger clone lies a single base off, so this may be a read error. The rearrangement joins TRBV6-2 or TRBV6-3 to TRBJ1-2; 8 nucleotides align to TRBD1. Germline CDR1 reads MNHEY; CDR2 reads SVGEGT. This CDR3 region has 12 residues. The CDR3 DNA is TGTGCCAGCGGTTACGGGACAGGCGGCTACACCTTC. Translating gives CASGYGTGGYTF.

This clonotype was picked up many times. V is TRBV11-1 and J is TRBJ2-4; D is ambiguous. V was clipped by 2 bases and J by 10 bases, with 9 bases between them. The CDR3 length is 12 residues. Germline CDR1 and CDR2: SGHAT and FQDESV (reference sequence). The CDR3 region is CASSLTTGIQYF. The CDR3 DNA follows: TGTGCCAGCAGCTTAACGACCGGGATTCAGTACTTC.

This clonotype was counted a few times. The chain uses TRBV9 and TRBJ2-7, with D perhaps matching TRBD1 (5 bases). The CDR3 runs 13 residues. Looked up from germline, CDR1 is SGDLS and CDR2 is YYNGEE. Trimming took 0 bases from V and 3 from J, leaving 7 bases between them. This CDR3 reads CASSVADSYEQYF. CDR3 DNA: TGTGCCAGCAGCGTAGCAGACAGCTACGAGCAGTACTTC.

This clonotype has ten or more counts. The chain uses TRBV5-1 and TRBJ1-2, with unresolved D. Germline loops: CDR1 SGHRS, CDR2 YFSETQ. Trimming removed 3 bases at V and 3 bases at J, with 21 bases between. The CDR3 runs to 17 residues. CDR3 bases: TGCGCCAGCAGCTCCCGCAAGGGAGGAGGGTACGACTATGGCTACACCTTC. Amino acid sequence: CASSSRKGGGYDYGYTF.

This chain joins TRBV29-1 and TRBJ2-1, with 13 bases lining up with TRBD2. Germline CDR1 is SQVTM and CDR2 is ANQGSEA. Trimming took 0 bases from V and 4 from J; bases not matched to a gene: 3. The CDR3 sequence is 16 residues long. The DNA of the CDR3 is TGCAGCGTTGAAGACACTAGCGGGGGGGATTACAATGAGCAGTTCTTC. Residues: CSVEDTSGGDYNEQFF.

This clonotype was detected only a few times. This chain uses TRBV20-1 with TRBJ2-4, with D maybe TRBD2 (6 bases). CDR3 length: 13 amino acids. Germline values: CDR1 DFQATT, CDR2 SNEGSKA (reference sequence). V dropped 5 bases and J dropped 2 bases, with 10 bases sitting between them. The CDR3 spells CSASGTSKNIQYF. The CDR3 bases are TGCAGTGCTTCGGGGACTTCCAAAAACATTCAGTACTTC.

The V call is TRBV10-1, the J call TRBJ2-7; possibly TRBD2 for D (6 bases). Deletions cut 5 bases from V and 3 bases from J, with 14 bases between. The length of the CDR3 is 14 residues. Germline V gene sequence: CDR1 WNHNN, CDR2 SYGVQD (reference sequence). The CDR3 sequence: CASSPTTRGYEQYF. CDR3 sequence (DNA): TGCGCCAGCAGTCCTACGACTAGGGGCTACGAGCAGTACTTC.

This clonotype was recorded a few times. The chain has TRBV5-6 and TRBJ2-3; no definite D call. Germline assignment: CDR1 SGHDT and CDR2 YYEEEE. The CDR3 length is 15 residues. V was clipped by 6 bases and J by 1 base, with 15 bases between them. CDR3 in DNA: TGTGCCAGCAACAGCTTTATCACAGGCACAGATACGCAGTATTTT. Its translation: CASNSFITGTDTQYF.

This clonotype was observed a few times. This chain connects TRBV4-3 to TRBJ1-1, with D uncertain. The V end was cut by 0 bases, the J end by 1 base, with 6 bases between. Germline V CDR1 and CDR2: LGHNA, YSLEER. The CDR3 has 14 amino acids. The CDR3 is CASSQELGNTEAFF. CDR3 nucleotide sequence: TGCGCCAGCAGCCAAGAGTTGGGGAACACTGAAGCTTTCTTT.

The gene calls are TRBV7-9 and TRBJ2-5; TRBD2 might be the D (5 bases). Looked up from germline, CDR1 is SEHNR and CDR2 is FQNEAQ (reference sequence). The CDR3 loop spans 14 amino acids. V was pared by 6 bases and J by 3 bases, with 14 bases between. The CDR3 is CASRPPGAEETQYF. The CDR3 DNA reads as TGTGCCAGCAGACCCCCTGGAGCGGAAGAGACCCAGTACTTC.